Here is one TCR beta chain with its context. V lost 0 bases and J 2 bases, leaving 11 bases between the germline ends. Germline values: CDR1 SGHRS, CDR2 YFSETQ. The CDR3 is 16 residues long. The sample belongs to a study of T cell clones after liver transplantation. Study background: Post-transplant blood was tracked for graft-donor-reactive T cell clones identified in a pre-transplant mixed lymphocyte reaction. Three of eight recipients were HCV-positive; others had non-autoimmune, non-viral indications.

Sequencing used immunoSEQ multiplex PCR; TCRdb keeps in-frame clones, though not all of them. The table shows approximately 100,000 clones, with about 80% occurring only once. The material was CD4+ T cells from blood, obtained around 50 months after liver transplant. The clonotype comes from a human patient who received a liver transplant. Some T cells may be transferred from the graft donor. The chain couples TRBV5-1 to TRBJ2-2; TRBD1 is a possible D gene (6 bases). The CDR3 reads CASSLEGTSNTGELFF. The CDR3 region has the DNA TGCGCCAGCAGCTTGGAAGGGACATCTAACACCGGGGAGCTGTTTTTT.